This paragraph covers one T cell receptor (beta chain) sequence. The sample comes from a study of cytomegalovirus exposure and HLA in healthy donors. PCR used 60 Vbeta primers and 13 Jbeta primers. Sequenced by immunoSEQ multiplex PCR; TCRdb stores in-frame clones only, minus some. The data show under 150,000 clones, 75% to 90% seen once. The CDR3 loop spans 16 amino acids. The V and J ends lost 3 bases and 7 bases, in that order; junction bases with no gene match: 13. The germline V gene encodes CDR1 SGHKS and CDR2 YYEKEE (reference sequence). The chain employs TRBV5-5 and TRBJ2-1; 7 bases are shared with TRBD1. The TCR sequence derives from a man aged 35-49 years in good health and CMV-seronegative. The sample taken for sequencing was PBMCs. The CDR3 DNA sequence: TGTGCCAGCAGCTCCCTGCAGGGGGATTTCTTAAATGAGCAGTTCTTC. As protein: CASSSLQGDFLNEQFF.